This record concerns one T cell receptor (beta chain) sequence. This CDR3 is built from 16 residues. The V gene's germline CDR1 is SGHRS and CDR2 YFSETQ. With 0 bases removed from V and 9 bases from J, the gap between germline ends came to 16 bases. The data stem from a study of cytomegalovirus exposure and HLA in healthy donors. A multiplex PCR was run with 60 Vbeta primers and 13 Jbeta primers. Sequenced by immunoSEQ multiplex PCR; TCRdb stores in-frame clones only, minus some. The sample carries some 180,000 clones, about four fifths recorded once. Healthy bone marrow donors made up the donor group.

The sequenced sample was PBMCs. This chain uses TRBV5-1 with TRBJ1-6; possible D gene TRBD1, 5 bases. This TCR came from a woman in her thirties in good health and CMV-seronegative. In DNA form, the CDR3 reads TGCGCCAGCAGCTTGGATTCCAACAGGTTCGGTTCACCCCTCCACTTT. Protein: CASSLDSNRFGSPLHF.